This TCR beta chain appears in the sequencing data of a study of blood T cell repertoires in COVID-19. CDR3 length: 16 residues. V lost 4 bases and J 2 bases, leaving 15 bases between the germline ends. Looked up from germline, CDR1 is SNHLY and CDR2 is FYNNEI. The protocol was immunoSEQ multiplex PCR, while the TCRdb copy is restricted to in-frame clones and leaves out a portion. This sample has some 310,000 clones, with 75% to 90% found just once. The V gene is TRBV2, the J gene TRBJ2-1; tentative D call: TRBD2 (6 bases). The clonotype was recovered from a young woman with COVID-19, enrolled during active disease. The sequenced sample was peripheral blood. The CDR3 region has the DNA TGTGCCAGCAGTGGGACTACCGGGTCGGCCTACAATGAGCAGTTCTTC. Protein sequence: CASSGTTGSAYNEQFF.